Listed here are 6 T cell receptor beta chains from one sample, sequenced in a study of T cells after yellow fever vaccination. Using its own MiXCR run on the 5' RACE reads, TCRdb lists one record per CDR3 protein. The top ten hold approximately 3.3% of the sample, which has 250,000 to 300,000 distinct CDR3 sequences, 8.5% to 10% seen once. The material sequenced was CD4+ T cells sorted from PBMCs, taken 5 days after the yellow fever booster vaccination. The receptors here all came from a man between 18 and 35 years old who received the YFV17D yellow fever vaccine.

The chain couples TRBV7-8 to TRBJ2-1, with D unresolved. The ends were cut back, 3 bases at V and 9 bases at J, with 9 bases in the middle. Germline V CDR1 and CDR2: SGHVS, FQNEAQ. The CDR3 runs 12 residues. DNA of the CDR3: TGTGCCAGCAGCTTCATTCGGACTGAGCAGTTCTTC. Its translation: CASSFIRTEQFF.

The chain uses TRBV23-1 and TRBJ2-7, with D unresolved. TRBV23-1 falls under the ORF class, with uncertain function. V was cut by 7 bases and J by 12 bases, with 25 bases left in between. The CDR3 has 14 residues. CDR3 sequence: CASTHSTRNPTWYV. The CDR3 nucleotides read TGCGCCAGCACCCATTCCACTCGGAATCCCACTTGGTACGTC.

In its sample, this clonotype was seen a few times. The chain uses TRBV24-1 and TRBJ1-2; D perhaps matches TRBD1 (5 bases). This CDR3 contains 16 residues. CDR1 and CDR2 from the germline V gene are KGHDR and SFDVKD. Trimming pared 1 base from V and 3 bases from J, leaving 14 bases between. The CDR3 DNA is TGTGCCACCAGTGATTTCGGGGCTTCGGGGGACTATGGCTACACCTTC. Protein sequence: CATSDFGASGDYGYTF.

The V gene is TRBV9, the J gene TRBJ1-1; no clear D gene. The CDR3 spans 14 residues. The V gene's germline CDR1 is SGDLS and CDR2 YYNGEE. V dropped 0 bases and J dropped 0 bases, with 6 bases sitting between them. As DNA, the CDR3 is TGTGCCAGCAGCGTAGATGCGATGAACACTGAAGCTTTCTTT. Translated: CASSVDAMNTEAFF. The complete variable domain, with remaining parts taken from reference TRBV9 and TRBJ1-1, reads DSGVTQTPKHLITATGQRVTLRCSPRSGDLSVYWYQQSLDQGLQFLIQYYNGEERAKGNILERFSAQQFPDLHSELNLSSLELGDSALYFCASSVDAMNTEAFFGQGTRLTVV.

This clonotype was seen ten or more times. This chain links TRBV6-1 with TRBJ2-5, with D possibly being TRBD1 or TRBD2 (5 bases each). Germline V gives CDR1 MNHNS, CDR2 SASEGT. V lost 6 bases and J lost 1, with 12 bases in between. The CDR3 totals 14 residues. DNA for the CDR3: TGTGCCAGCAGGAGGGGCCGGATCCAAGAGACCCAGTACTTC. Encoded protein: CASRRGRIQETQYF.

The chain links TRBV4-3 to TRBJ1-1, with D possibly matching TRBD1 (5 bases). V was pared by 0 bases and J by 5 bases, with 10 bases between. CDR1 is LGHNA, CDR2 YSLEER, per germline. CDR3 length: 14 residues. CDR3 in amino acids: CASSQEGPGTEAFF. For the CDR3, the DNA is TGCGCCAGCAGCCAAGAGGGACCGGGGACTGAAGCTTTCTTT.